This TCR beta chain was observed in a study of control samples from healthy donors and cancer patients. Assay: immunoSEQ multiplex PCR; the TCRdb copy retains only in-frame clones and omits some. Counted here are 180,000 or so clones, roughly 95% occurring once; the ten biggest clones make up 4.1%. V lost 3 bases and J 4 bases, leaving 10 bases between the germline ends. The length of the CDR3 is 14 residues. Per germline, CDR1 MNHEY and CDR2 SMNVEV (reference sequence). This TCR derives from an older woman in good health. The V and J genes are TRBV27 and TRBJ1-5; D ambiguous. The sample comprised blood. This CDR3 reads CASSFRVGNQPQHF. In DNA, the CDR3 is TGTGCCAGCAGTTTTCGGGTGGGGAATCAGCCCCAGCATTTT.